These T cell receptor beta chains were read from a single sample in a study of OX40 agonist ivuxolimab in advanced cancers. Assay used: immunoSEQ multiplex PCR; TCRdb lists only in-frame clones, some missing. The profile covers 97,000 or so clones, with 85% to 90% appearing a single time and around 0.15% taken by the ten largest. Source: CD4+ or CD8+ T cells sorted from blood, taken in a trial of the OX40 agonist ivuxolimab. The receptors come from an adult with an advanced solid tumor such as melanoma, head and neck, liver or kidney cancer. CDR3s leave out the opening cysteine and the closing phenylalanine or tryptophan.

V gene	J gene	CDR3 protein
TRBV6-5	TRBJ1-6	ASSYFLGSYNSPLH
TRBV7-8	TRBJ1-4	ASSTGTKTEKLF
TRBV21-1	TRBJ2-3	ASSNSLVGDSQGSAQY
TRBV14	-	ASSQGDRYSYEQY
TRBV6-6	TRBJ1-6	ASSYSGRHSPLH
TRBV7-9	TRBJ2-3	ASSLEGAGADTQY
TRBV5-1	TRBJ1-5	ASRAGKGQPQH
TRBV6-6	TRBJ2-5	ASSPGTYQETQY
TRBV27	TRBJ2-7	ASSASGSWYEQY
TRBV11-1	TRBJ1-2	ASSRDGIGDYGYT
TRBV5-1	TRBJ2-1	ASSSLTSGGYNEQF
TRBV7-3	TRBJ1-4	ASSNTTGHPNEKLF
TRBV28	TRBJ2-7	ASSPAKPGSYEQY
TRBV6-6	TRBJ1-4	ASSYSIVGRAEKLF
TRBV7-2	TRBJ2-1	ASSLRDPYNEQF
TRBV5-1	TRBJ2-7	ASSGGLAGGSYEQY
TRBV19	TRBJ1-2	ASSARQGNYGYT
TRBV6-4	TRBJ2-1	ASSEGSPTYTNEQF
TRBV29-1	TRBJ2-6	STQTGANVLT
TRBV14	TRBJ2-7	ASSQAGLPSYEQY
TRBV18	TRBJ2-1	ASSLQEEQF
TRBV18	TRBJ1-1	ASSPLDTFRYTEAF
TRBV5-1	TRBJ2-2	ASSDDRGLTGELF
TRBV15	TRBJ2-7	ATSRDLPGQGYEQY
TRBV30	TRBJ1-4	AWRFGEKLF